The text below deals with one T cell receptor (beta chain). Its matching antigen is unknown. The data were produced by immunoSEQ multiplex PCR, yet TCRdb's version contains in-frame clones alone and is incomplete. Of roughly 7,000 clones detected, less than 80% appear once; the ten largest clones hold about 20%. The length of the CDR3 is 15 residues. This sample is part of a study of coeliac disease. Study findings and constraints: TRB repertoires were largely private, with most amino acid sequences found in only one sample. According to the authors, this method cannot detect gliadin-specific T cells in an unbiased way. Published gliadin-specific TRB sequences appeared in about 45% of the 18 coeliac samples, 1 of 6 controls.

The sample taken for sequencing was lymphocytes from the gut lamina propria. The receptor comes from a man aged 55 to 70 with celiac disease on a gluten-free diet. The chain uses TRBV21-1 and TRBJ1-2; whether TRBD1, the table's D call, matches the DNA was not checked. TRBV21-1 constitutes a pseudogene. The DNA of the CDR3 is TGTGCCAGCAGCCCGGGACAGGGTTTCAACTATGGCTACACCTTC. It translates to CASSPGQGFNYGYTF.